This T cell receptor (beta chain) was observed in a study of OX40 agonist ivuxolimab in advanced cancers. Overall study context: The study reported partial responses in three patients: one hepatocellular carcinoma, two cutaneous melanoma. Study-level findings and limits: Specificity for antigen went undetermined in the expanded peripheral T cells. The mean number of expanded clones was higher in CD8+ T cells than in CD4+.

Exclusion of a patient followed from autoimmune disease history or systemic immunosuppression. In this sample, this clone turned up a few times. Its antigen is currently unknown. The V end lost 8 bases, the J end lost 1 base, and 17 bases lay between the germline ends. This CDR3 is 16 amino acids long. Germline CDR1 is MDHEN and CDR2 is SYDVKM. Method: immunoSEQ multiplex PCR; TCRdb's copy keeps in-frame clones and lacks some. The sample contains some 57,000 clones, around four fifths of which appear only once. This receptor was taken from an adult with an advanced solid tumor such as melanoma, head and neck, liver or kidney cancer. The material was CD4+ or CD8+ T cells sorted from blood, obtained in a trial of the OX40 agonist ivuxolimab. The rearrangement uses TRBV28 and TRBJ1-4; D uncertain. The CDR3 nucleotides are TGTGCCAGCCGGTCAGACATAAGTCGAACTAATGAAAAACTGTTTTTT. Encoded protein: CASRSDISRTNEKLFF.